This TCR beta chain was identified during a study of beta chain features in type 1 diabetes. This clone has just a few counts. Its specificity is not known. Findings and limits, study-wide: Patients with Type 1 diabetes showed moderately but significantly shorter TCRB CDR3s in all four CD4+ subsets. Insertions at VDJ junctions were less frequent in type 1 diabetes patients. These patients also deleted more nucleotides at the same junctions.

CD45RO/CCR7/CD25/CD127/CD95/CD27 sorting isolated CD4+ naive, central memory, regulatory and stem cell-like memory cells. Trimming left V 1 base short and J 1 base short, with 7 bases between. This CDR3 region has 14 residues. The germline gives CDR1 SGHAT, CDR2 FQNNGV. As every portion of the isolated RNA was reverse transcribed, the sequencing read expressed TCRB transcripts. Using immunoSEQ multiplex PCR, the repertoire was profiled, and TCRdb retains in-frame clones only, with some absent. The sample has hundreds of thousands of clones; 13% are singletons. The chain links TRBV11-2 to TRBJ2-5; D possibly corresponds to TRBD1 (5 bases). The sequenced sample was naive CD4+ T cells from blood. The TCR sequence derives from a man younger than 30 with type 1 diabetes. CDR3 loop: CASSLGTSQETQYF. In nucleotides, the CDR3 is TGTGCCAGCAGCTTAGGGACATCCCAAGAGACCCAGTACTTC.